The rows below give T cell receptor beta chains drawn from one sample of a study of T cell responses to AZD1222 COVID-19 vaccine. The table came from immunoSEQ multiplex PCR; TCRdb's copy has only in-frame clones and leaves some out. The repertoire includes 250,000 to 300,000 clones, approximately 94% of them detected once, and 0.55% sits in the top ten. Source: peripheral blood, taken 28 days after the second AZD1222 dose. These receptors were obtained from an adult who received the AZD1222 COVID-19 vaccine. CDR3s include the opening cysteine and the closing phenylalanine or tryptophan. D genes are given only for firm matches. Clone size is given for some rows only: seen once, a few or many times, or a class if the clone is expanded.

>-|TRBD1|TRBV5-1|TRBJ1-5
CASSLTGAGNQPQHF
TGCGCCAGCAGCTTGACAGGGGCGGGCAATCAGCCCCAGCATTTT
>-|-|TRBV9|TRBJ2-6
CASSPRGTSGANVLTF
TGTGCCAGCAGCCCTAGGGGTACCTCTGGGGCCAACGTCCTGACTTTC
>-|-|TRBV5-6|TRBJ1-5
CASSSTGSNQPQHF
TGTGCCAGCAGCTCGACCGGGAGCAATCAGCCCCAGCATTTT
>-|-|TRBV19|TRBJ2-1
CASSISGGEQFF
TGTGCCAGTAGTATCTCTGGCGGTGAGCAGTTCTTC
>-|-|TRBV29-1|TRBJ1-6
CSVESRGALHF
TGCAGCGTCGAAAGTAGGGGTGCCCTCCACTTT
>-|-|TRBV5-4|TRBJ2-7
CASSSASAPYEQYF
TGTGCCAGCAGCTCTGCTTCTGCACCCTACGAGCAGTACTTC
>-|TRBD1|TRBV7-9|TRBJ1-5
CASSRGRQGDSNQPQHF
TGTGCCAGCAGCAGAGGAAGACAGGGGGATAGCAATCAGCCCCAGCATTTT
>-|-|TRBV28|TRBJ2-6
CASSLSGSGANVLTF
TGTGCCAGCAGTTTGTCAGGGAGTGGGGCCAACGTCCTGACTTTC
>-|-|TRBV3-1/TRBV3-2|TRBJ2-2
CASSQEIGELFF
TGTGCCAGCAGCCAAGAGATAGGGGAGCTGTTTTTT
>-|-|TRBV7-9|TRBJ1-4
CASNDSNEKLFF
TGTGCCAGCAACGACTCGAATGAAAAACTGTTTTTT
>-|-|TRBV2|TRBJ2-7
CASKSTQVSSYEQYF
TGTGCCAGCAAGTCTACACAGGTGTCATCCTACGAGCAGTACTTC
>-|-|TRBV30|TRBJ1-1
CAWGGSEAFF
TGTGCCTGGGGGGGGTCTGAAGCTTTCTTT
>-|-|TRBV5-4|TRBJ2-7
CASSLDQTKYDEQYF
TGTGCCAGCAGCTTGGATCAGACTAAGTACGACGAGCAGTACTTC
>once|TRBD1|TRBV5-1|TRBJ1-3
CASSPLPGQGLISGNTIYF
TGCGCCAGCAGCCCCCTTCCGGGACAGGGCCTAATCTCTGGAAACACCATATATTTT
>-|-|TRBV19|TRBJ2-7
CASSLPGLTYEQYF
TGTGCCAGTAGTCTGCCGGGACTGACCTACGAGCAGTACTTC
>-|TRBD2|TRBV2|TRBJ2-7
CASGKRSGAAYEQYF
TGTGCCAGCGGCAAACGCAGCGGGGCGGCCTACGAGCAGTACTTC
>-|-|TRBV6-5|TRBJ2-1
CASSTKGGNEQFF
TGTGCCAGCAGCACAAAGGGGGGCAATGAGCAGTTCTTC
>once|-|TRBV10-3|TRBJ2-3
CAISVGTSSTDTQYF
TGTGCCATCAGTGTGGGGACTTCTAGCACAGATACGCAGTATTTT
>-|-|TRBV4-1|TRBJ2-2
CASSPGSWTTNGELFF
TGCGCCAGCAGCCCCGGATCTTGGACAACGAACGGGGAGCTGTTTTTT
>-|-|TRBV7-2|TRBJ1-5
CASSLAAGPDFWPQHF
TGTGCCAGCAGCTTAGCTGCAGGGCCCGATTTTTGGCCCCAGCATTTT
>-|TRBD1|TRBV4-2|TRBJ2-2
CASSQGQGVTGELFF
TGTGCCAGCAGCCAAGGCCAGGGGGTGACCGGGGAGCTGTTTTTT
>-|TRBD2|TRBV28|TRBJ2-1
CASRRSGGEQFF
TGTGCCAGCAGGAGATCGGGAGGTGAGCAGTTCTTC
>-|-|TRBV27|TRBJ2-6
CASSSRAQGSGANVLTF
TGTGCCAGCAGTTCTCGGGCCCAAGGCTCTGGGGCCAACGTCCTGACTTTC
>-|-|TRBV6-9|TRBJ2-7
CASSSAAGAQSSYEQYF
TGTGCCAGCAGTTCCGCTGCAGGGGCCCAAAGCTCCTACGAGCAGTACTTC
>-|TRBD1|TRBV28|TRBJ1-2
CASGTGRYGYTF
TGTGCCAGCGGGACAGGAAGGTATGGCTACACCTTC
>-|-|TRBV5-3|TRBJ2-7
CARVVYEQYF
TGTGCCAGAGTCGTGTACGAGCAGTACTTC
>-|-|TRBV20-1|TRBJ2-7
CSAPLGYAQYF
TGCAGTGCTCCCTTAGGGTACGCGCAGTACTTC
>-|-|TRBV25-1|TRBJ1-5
CASSINQGNSNQPQHF
TGTGCCAGCAGTATAAATCAGGGGAATAGCAATCAGCCCCAGCATTTT
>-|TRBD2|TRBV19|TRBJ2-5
CASSIALAGVETQYF
TGTGCCAGTAGTATAGCCTTAGCGGGGGTGGAGACCCAGTACTTC
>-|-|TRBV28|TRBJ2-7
CASTLGNEQYF
TGTGCCAGCACCCTGGGGAACGAGCAGTACTTC
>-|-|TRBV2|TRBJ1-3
CASSELGGSRNTIYF
TGTGCCAGCAGTGAACTGGGGGGCTCTAGAAACACCATATATTTT
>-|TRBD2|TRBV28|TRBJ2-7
CASSSAGLASYEQYF
TGTGCCAGCAGTTCTGCGGGACTAGCGTCCTACGAGCAGTACTTC
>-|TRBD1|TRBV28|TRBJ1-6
CASSSRRQGYSGLPLHF
TGTGCCAGCAGTTCCCGCCGACAGGGTTATTCAGGGTTGCCCCTCCACTTT
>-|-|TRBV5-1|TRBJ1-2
CASSLVGDYGYTF
TGCGCCAGCAGCTTGGTGGGGGACTATGGCTACACCTTC
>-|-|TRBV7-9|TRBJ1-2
CASSLVAPVKGYTF
TGTGCCAGCAGCTTAGTGGCACCAGTCAAAGGCTACACCTTC
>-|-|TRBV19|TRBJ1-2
CASSIVDGRYTF
TGTGCCAGTAGTATAGTGGACGGGCGCTACACCTTC
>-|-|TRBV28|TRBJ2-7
CASSLFPTGLYEQYF
TGTGCCAGCAGTTTATTCCCGACAGGACTCTACGAGCAGTACTTC
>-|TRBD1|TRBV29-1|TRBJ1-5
CSVAAGGGSNQPQHF
TGCAGCGTTGCGGCAGGGGGTGGTAGCAATCAGCCCCAGCATTTT
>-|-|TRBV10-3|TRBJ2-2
CAISGDTGELFF
TGTGCCATCAGTGGGGACACCGGGGAGCTGTTTTTT
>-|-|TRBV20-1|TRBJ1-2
CSARTTYGYTF
TGCAGTGCCCGGACGACGTATGGCTACACCTTC
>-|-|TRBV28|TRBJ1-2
CASSFGQAGGYTF
TGTGCCAGCAGTTTTGGTCAAGCAGGTGGCTACACCTTC
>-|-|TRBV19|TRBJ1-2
CASQRLGINYGYTF
TGTGCCAGTCAAAGGCTGGGGATAAACTATGGCTACACCTTC
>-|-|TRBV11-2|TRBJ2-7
CASSLALGEQYF
TGTGCCAGCAGCTTAGCTCTAGGCGAGCAGTACTTC
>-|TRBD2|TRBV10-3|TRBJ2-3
CAITPGTSGTSTDTQYF
TGTGCCATCACGCCCGGGACTAGCGGGACTAGCACAGATACGCAGTATTTT
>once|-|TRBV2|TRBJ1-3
CASSERESFTGNTIYF
TGTGCCAGCAGTGAGAGGGAATCATTTACTGGAAACACCATATATTTT
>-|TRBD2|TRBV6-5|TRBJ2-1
CASFSGSSYNEQFF
TGTGCCAGTTTTAGCGGGAGCTCCTACAATGAGCAGTTCTTC
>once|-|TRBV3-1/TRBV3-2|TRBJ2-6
CASSQGPFSGANVLTF
TGTGCCAGCAGCCAGGGCCCCTTCTCTGGGGCCAACGTCCTGACTTTC
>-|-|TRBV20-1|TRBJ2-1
CSASRGPSYNEQFF
TGCAGTGCTAGTCGGGGGCCCTCCTACAATGAGCAGTTCTTC
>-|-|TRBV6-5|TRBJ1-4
CASSYRLSGLFF
TGTGCCAGCAGTTACCGGTTATCGGGGTTGTTTTTT